A selection of T cell receptor beta chains follows, all from one sample in a study of shared clonotypes between healthy human individuals. The data were produced by immunoSEQ multiplex PCR, yet TCRdb's version contains in-frame clones alone and is incomplete. The repertoire holds roughly 2,500,000 clones, with approximately 93% as singletons. The source material was naive CD4+ T cells from PBMCs. The receptors were gathered from a man between 18 and 35 years old in good health. Some clones in this sample may be carry-over from other donors' samples. The CDR3 runs from the conserved cysteine through the conserved F or W. The D gene is left open where the match is weak. Expanded clones get a size class; other rows say once, few or many, or leave the size out.

TRBJ2-3,-,TRBV5-1,-,CASSLEKGGVRTDTQYF,TGCGCCAGCAGCTTGGAGAAGGGTGGAGTTCGCACAGATACGCAGTATTTT
TRBJ2-5,-,TRBV7-2,TRBD1,CASKRGQGELETQYF,TGTGCCAGCAAACGGGGACAGGGTGAATTAGAGACCCAGTACTTC
TRBJ1-5,-,TRBV7-9,TRBD1,CASSPTGNQPQHF,TGTGCCAGCAGTCCGACAGGGAATCAGCCCCAGCATTTT
TRBJ2-5,-,TRBV7-2,-,CASSTDIQETQYF,TGTGCCAGCAGCACGGACATCCAAGAGACCCAGTACTTC
TRBJ2-7,-,TRBV7-3,-,CASSLTGVSSYEQYF,TGTGCCAGCAGCTTAACGGGGGTAAGCTCCTACGAGCAGTACTTC
TRBJ2-5,-,TRBV9,-,CASSPRGQPEETQYF,TGTGCCAGCAGCCCCCGAGGACAGCCGGAAGAGACCCAGTACTTC
TRBJ2-7,-,TRBV5-8,-,CASTEDGGRNSYEQYF,TGTGCCAGCACCGAAGACGGGGGGCGAAACTCCTACGAGCAGTACTTC
TRBJ1-2,-,TRBV28,TRBD1,CASSLQGDGYTF,TGTGCCAGCAGTCTACAGGGGGATGGCTACACCTTC
TRBJ1-2,-,TRBV5-8,-,CASQNRGQVNYGYTF,TGTGCCAGCCAAAATCGGGGGCAGGTTAACTATGGCTACACCTTC
TRBJ2-7,-,TRBV5-1,TRBD2,CASSPGTGGSYEQYF,TGCGCCAGCAGCCCGGGGACGGGAGGTTCCTACGAGCAGTACTTC
TRBJ2-3,-,TRBV11-3,TRBD1,CASSLTGATDTQYF,TGTGCCAGCAGCTTGACAGGGGCCACAGATACGCAGTATTTT
TRBJ2-7,-,TRBV5-4,TRBD2,CASSRGTSFAYEQYF,TGTGCCAGCAGCCGGGGGACTAGTTTCGCCTACGAGCAGTACTTC
TRBJ2-1,few,TRBV9,TRBD2,CASSETSGSYNEQFF,TGTGCCAGCAGCGAGACTAGCGGGAGCTACAATGAGCAGTTCTTC
TRBJ2-1,-,TRBV7-3,TRBD2,CASSQVGLAEVSYNEQFF,TGTGCCAGCAGCCAAGTGGGACTAGCGGAAGTCTCCTACAATGAGCAGTTCTTC
TRBJ1-4,-,TRBV4-3,-,CASSQLGAGEKLFF,TGCGCCAGCAGCCAACTGGGGGCTGGGGAAAAACTGTTTTTT
TRBJ2-3,-,TRBV4-2,-,CASSFSGTLTDTQYF,TGTGCCAGCAGCTTCTCCGGGACCCTAACAGATACGCAGTATTTT
TRBJ1-1,few,TRBV13,-,CASSREGEAFF,TGTGCCAGCAGCCGGGAGGGGGAAGCTTTCTTT
TRBJ1-1,-,TRBV18,-,CASSPREGLVPRRDTEAFF,TGTGCCAGCTCACCACGTGAGGGCCTGGTACCGAGAAGGGACACTGAAGCTTTCTTT
TRBJ2-7,-,TRBV5-5,TRBD2,CASSLGLAGERSSYEQYF,TGTGCCAGCAGCCTGGGACTAGCGGGAGAGAGGAGCTCCTACGAGCAGTACTTC
TRBJ2-3,-,TRBV28,-,CASTARRTLTTDTQYF,TGTGCCAGCACCGCCCGCCGGACTCTCACCACAGATACGCAGTATTTT
TRBJ1-3,once,TRBV27,-,CASSLLGIQGLSSGNTIYF,TGTGCCAGCAGTTTATTGGGCATACAGGGATTAAGCTCTGGAAACACCATATATTTT
TRBJ2-3,-,TRBV5-1,-,CASSWGQAVDTQYF,TGCGCCAGCAGCTGGGGCCAAGCGGTGGATACGCAGTATTTT
TRBJ1-5,-,TRBV2,-,CASSGGVGANQPQHF,TGTGCCAGCAGCGGGGGGGTGGGGGCCAATCAGCCCCAGCATTTT
TRBJ1-1,-,TRBV5-4,TRBD1,CASSLGWDRNTEAFF,TGTGCCAGCAGCTTGGGGTGGGACAGGAACACTGAAGCTTTCTTT
TRBJ1-1,once,TRBV6-1,-,CATYRGMMNTEAFF,TGTGCCACCTACCGTGGAATGATGAACACTGAAGCTTTCTTT
TRBJ1-1,few,TRBV28,-,CASSTRQEAFF,TGTGCCAGCAGTACCCGACAAGAAGCTTTCTTT
TRBJ2-5,-,TRBV7-2,-,CASSGPTRGPEETQYF,TGTGCCAGCAGCGGCCCTACACGGGGCCCGGAAGAGACCCAGTACTTC
TRBJ1-3,-,TRBV6-1,-,CASSQRDWRGNTIYF,TGTGCCAGCAGCCAACGGGACTGGCGTGGAAACACCATATATTTT
TRBJ1-1,-,TRBV15,-,CATSSDLGTRVNTEAFF,TGTGCCACCAGCAGTGACTTGGGAACAAGGGTGAACACTGAAGCTTTCTTT